This T cell receptor (beta chain) was documented in a study of blood T cell repertoires in COVID-19. TCRdb's table, derived via immunoSEQ multiplex PCR, lists solely in-frame clones and lacks some. Among 400,000 to 450,000 clones listed, about 88% were seen once. About this clone itself: In the same sample, other DNA sequences code for this CDR3.

Germline values: CDR1 SGDLS, CDR2 YYNGEE. The CDR3 is 15 amino acids. V was pared by 3 bases and J by 4 bases, with 14 bases between. The chain combines TRBV9 with TRBJ1-3; D is perhaps TRBD1 (5 bases). This receptor was obtained from a woman aged 40 to 49 with COVID-19, enrolled during active disease. The source material was peripheral blood. CDR3 sequence reads: CASSGQGAGGNTIYF. In nucleotides, the CDR3 is TGTGCCAGCAGCGGTCAAGGGGCGGGAGGAAACACCATATATTTT.